The 24 T cell receptor beta chains reported below all come from one sample, sequenced in a study of identical twins. Each CDR3 protein is one row after TCRdb ran MiXCR on the 5' RACE reads. The sample consists of about 100,000 distinct CDR3 sequences, less than 6.5% of them appearing once. Material: memory T cells sorted from blood. The source is a woman aged 45 to 65 in good health.

This clonotype showed up many times. The V call is TRBV7-9, the J call TRBJ1-5, with D unclear. Germline values: CDR1 SEHNR, CDR2 FQNEAQ (reference sequence). The CDR3 is 15 amino acids. V lost 3 bases and J lost 1, with 10 bases in between. The DNA of the CDR3 is TGTGCCAGCAGCTTGGGAGATGGGAGCAATCAGCCCCAGCATTTT. Protein product: CASSLGDGSNQPQHF. Combining the CDR3 with reference TRBV7-9 and TRBJ1-5 gives the whole variable domain DTGVSQNPRHKITKRGQNVTFRCDPISEHNRLYWYRQTLGQGPEFLTYFQNEAQLEKSRLLSDRFSAERPKGSFSTLEIQRTEQGDSAMYLCASSLGDGSNQPQHFGDGTRLSIL.

This clonotype was counted many times. The genes are TRBV27 and TRBJ2-1; no definite D call. Germline CDR1 reads MNHEY; CDR2 reads SMNVEV (reference sequence). The CDR3 loop spans 12 amino acids. V gave up 5 bases and J gave up 8 bases, with 10 bases separating them. The CDR3 bases are TGTGCCAGCAGTCGGGCCAACGATGAGCAGTTCTTC. Translating gives CASSRANDEQFF.

There are many counts of this clonotype. V gene TRBV5-1 combines with J gene TRBJ1-2; D is possibly TRBD1 (5 bases). This CDR3 has 14 residues. Germline CDR1 reads SGHRS; CDR2 reads YFSETQ. Trimming left V 3 bases short and J 0 bases short, with 9 bases between. The CDR3 region is CASSWDVANYGYTF. In DNA form, the CDR3 reads TGCGCCAGCAGCTGGGACGTAGCTAACTATGGCTACACCTTC.

This clonotype was picked up many times. The J gene is TRBJ2-5, the V gene TRBV20-1; tentative D call: TRBD1 (5 bases). The CDR3 totals 13 residues. Germline lookup yields CDR1 DFQATT and CDR2 SNEGSKA (reference sequence). V shed 2 bases and J shed 5 bases, with 12 bases lying between them. CDR3 nucleotide sequence: TGCAGTGCTAGAACAGGTGGGGCGGAGACCCAGTACTTC. Amino acid sequence: CSARTGGAETQYF.

The rearrangement links TRBV20-1 to TRBJ2-7; D is possibly TRBD1 (6 bases). Germline CDR1 is DFQATT and CDR2 is SNEGSKA (reference sequence). Trimming pared 6 bases from V and 6 bases from J, leaving 18 bases between. The length of the CDR3 is 13 residues. This chain's CDR3 is CSALQGRSSEQYF. The CDR3, as DNA: TGCAGTGCACTACAGGGAAGGTCGAGCGAGCAGTACTTC.

This clonotype occurred many times. The chain carries TRBV28 and TRBJ2-5, with 7 positions matching TRBD2. This CDR3 comprises 12 residues. CDR1 is MDHEN and CDR2 is SYDVKM in the germline V gene. Trimming at V came to 6 bases and at J to 7 bases, leaving 5 bases not matched to a gene. CDR3 residues: CASRGGSGTQYF. In nucleotides, the CDR3 is TGTGCCAGCAGGGGCGGGAGCGGGACCCAGTACTTC.

This clonotype occurred many times. The chain uses TRBV7-8 and TRBJ2-5; no clear D gene. CDR3 length equals 13 residues. V was cut by 1 base and J by 5 bases, with 8 bases left in between. Germline lookup yields CDR1 SGHVS and CDR2 FQNEAQ. The DNA for the CDR3 is TGTGCCAGCAGCTTAGGGGTGAAGGAGACCCAGTACTTC. Protein sequence: CASSLGVKETQYF.

This clonotype was recorded many times. The chain couples TRBV14 to TRBJ2-3; D is unclear. Germline values: CDR1 SGHDN, CDR2 FVKESK. This CDR3 has 11 amino acids. V was cut by 4 bases and J by 10 bases, with 9 bases left in between. The CDR3 sequence is CASSPGVAQYF. For the CDR3, the DNA is TGTGCCAGCAGCCCCGGAGTAGCGCAGTATTTT.

This clonotype was found many times. The V gene is TRBV12-3 or TRBV12-4, the J gene TRBJ2-1, with 8 positions matching TRBD2. The CDR3 is 15 amino acids. Trimming removed 4 bases from V and 8 bases from J; junction bases left unmatched: 10. CDR3 sequence reads: CASSSPGTSVDEQFF. The CDR3 bases are TGTGCCAGCAGTTCTCCCGGGACTAGTGTAGATGAGCAGTTCTTC.

This clonotype was seen a few times. The chain joins TRBV5-1 to TRBJ1-1, with D hard to call. From germline, CDR1 is SGHRS and CDR2 YFSETQ. Trimming left V 1 base short and J 11 bases short, with 15 bases between. This CDR3 is 13 amino acids long. The CDR3 nucleotides are TGCGCCAGCAGCTTGAGCTCCCCACATGGGGCTTTCTTT. Its protein is CASSLSSPHGAFF.

This clonotype was recorded at least ten times. The rearrangement uses TRBV20-1 and TRBJ2-1; 16 bases line up with TRBD2. The CDR3 contains 19 residues. Losses at the gene ends were 5 bases for V and 0 bases for J; bases not matched to a gene: 10. Looked up from germline, CDR1 is DFQATT and CDR2 is SNEGSKA (reference sequence). The CDR3 nucleotides are TGCAGTGCTGGAGGGACTAGCGGGAGGGCCTCCGCCTCCTACAATGAGCAGTTCTTC. Its protein product is CSAGGTSGRASASYNEQFF.

This clonotype was seen ten or more times. This chain uses TRBV29-1 with TRBJ2-5; 8 nucleotides match TRBD1. The ends lost 6 bases at V and 1 base at J; junction bases unmatched: 7. This CDR3 region has 14 residues. Germline-derived CDR1 and CDR2 are SQVTM and ANQGSEA. The CDR3 spells CSVYGTGAQETQYF. CDR3 in DNA: TGCAGCGTGTACGGGACAGGAGCCCAAGAGACCCAGTACTTC.

This clonotype came up many times. The chain has TRBV14 and TRBJ2-7, with 7 positions matching TRBD2. Per germline, CDR1 SGHDN and CDR2 FVKESK. Trimming at V came to 1 base and at J to 9 bases, leaving 9 bases not matched to a gene. The CDR3 extends over 14 amino acids. DNA of the CDR3: TGTGCCAGCAGCCAAGTCCGGCTAGCGGATCGGCAGTACTTC. This sequence encodes CASSQVRLADRQYF. Supplemented by reference TRBV14 and TRBJ2-7, the full variable domain reads EAGVTQFPSHSVIEKGQTVTLRCDPISGHDNLYWYRRVMGKEIKFLLHFVKESKQDESGMPNNRFLAERTGGTYSTLKVQPAELEDSGVYFCASSQVRLADRQYFGPGTRLTVT.

This clonotype was counted at least ten times. The genes are TRBV5-1 and TRBJ2-1; 7 nucleotides agree with TRBD2. Looked up from germline, CDR1 is SGHRS and CDR2 is YFSETQ. J lost 9 bases, V lost 3 bases, and 12 bases had no gene match. The CDR3 covers 15 residues. The CDR3 region is CASSSRLAQHGEQFF. As DNA, the CDR3 is TGCGCCAGCAGCTCAAGACTAGCCCAACATGGTGAGCAGTTCTTC.

This clonotype was counted ten times or more. The chain uses TRBV24-1 and TRBJ2-1; D may be TRBD2 (6 bases). The CDR3 covers 17 residues. The germline gives CDR1 KGHDR, CDR2 SFDVKD. V dropped 4 bases and J dropped 4 bases, with 19 bases sitting between them. The CDR3 region is CATSDRPRGAGYNEQFF. The CDR3 DNA follows: TGTGCCACCAGTGACCGCCCACGGGGAGCGGGTTACAATGAGCAGTTCTTC.

This clonotype was counted ten times or more. The gene calls are TRBV2 and TRBJ2-7, with 10 bases identical to TRBD1. This CDR3 is built from 15 residues. V lost 6 bases, J lost 4 bases, and 9 bases stayed unmatched. The germline gives CDR1 SNHLY, CDR2 FYNNEI. Written as DNA, the CDR3 is TGTGCCAGCAGGCCGACGGGACAGGGGAGGTACGAGCAGTACGTC. It is translated as CASRPTGQGRYEQYV.

This clonotype has a count of ten or more. The chain recombines TRBV29-1 with TRBJ1-2; D is possibly TRBD1 (5 bases). Looked up from germline, CDR1 is SQVTM and CDR2 is ANQGSEA. V lost 8 bases, J lost 2 bases, and 15 bases lay in between. The CDR3 has 13 amino acids. The CDR3 loop is CSILSRQNYGYTF. The CDR3 nucleotides are TGCAGCATTCTATCTAGACAGAACTATGGCTACACCTTC.

This clonotype was counted many times. The chain is built from TRBV12-3 or TRBV12-4 and TRBJ1-5; no clear D. The CDR3 has 13 amino acids. V shed 4 bases and J shed 4 bases, with 8 bases lying between them. CDR3 loop: CASSSNLNQPQHF. CDR3 nucleotide sequence: TGTGCCAGCAGTTCCAATCTGAATCAGCCCCAGCATTTT.

This clonotype was counted ten times or more. The V call is TRBV3-1, the J call TRBJ2-5, with D uncertain. In germline, CDR1 is LGHDT, CDR2 YNNKEL (reference sequence). The CDR3 contains 12 residues. Trimming shortened V by 1 base and J by 5 bases, and 5 bases separated the two germline ends. In nucleotides, the CDR3 is TGTGCCAGCAGCCAAGCGATTGAGACCCAGTACTTC. As protein: CASSQAIETQYF.

This clonotype was counted between two and nine times. The chain couples TRBV6-5 to TRBJ1-6, with D possibly being TRBD1 (6 bases). CDR3 length: 14 residues. The V gene's germline CDR1 is MNHEY and CDR2 SVGAGI. Trimming cost V 6 bases and J 11 bases, with 17 bases left between them. The CDR3 protein is CASSFARGQAPLHF. CDR3 DNA sequence: TGTGCCAGCAGCTTCGCCCGGGGGCAGGCACCCCTCCACTTT.

At least ten counts were recorded for this clonotype. The chain links TRBV27 to TRBJ2-1, with a weak D call TRBD2 (6 bases). The length of the CDR3 is 14 residues. V was shortened by 5 bases and J by 2 bases, with 10 bases between the two germline ends. Germline loops: CDR1 MNHEY, CDR2 SMNVEV (reference sequence). The CDR3: CASSRGLTYNEQFF. The DNA of the CDR3 is TGTGCCAGCAGTAGGGGACTTACCTACAATGAGCAGTTCTTC.

The chain combines TRBV19 with TRBJ2-5, with 7 bases fitting TRBD1. V lost 3 bases, J lost 0 bases, and 7 bases stayed unmatched. This CDR3 spans 16 amino acids. In germline, CDR1 is LNHDA, CDR2 SQIVND (reference sequence). The CDR3 DNA reads as TGTGCCAGTAGTATCCGGGACAGAGGGTACCAAGAGACCCAGTACTTC. Encoded protein: CASSIRDRGYQETQYF.

This clonotype showed up many times. V is TRBV7-2 and J is TRBJ2-7, with TRBD1 matching 8 bases. The germline gives CDR1 SGHTA, CDR2 FQGNSA. J was trimmed by 1 base and V by 5 bases; bases with no gene match: 10. CDR3 length: 16 amino acids. The chain's CDR3 is CASSMGTGVMSYEQYF. In nucleotides, the CDR3 is TGTGCCAGCAGCATGGGGACAGGCGTGATGTCCTACGAGCAGTACTTC.

The gene calls are TRBV7-9 and TRBJ2-2; D gene ambiguous. There are 13 residues in the CDR3. V lost 3 bases and J lost 7, with 9 bases in between. The germline gives CDR1 SEHNR, CDR2 FQNEAQ (reference sequence). The DNA of the CDR3 is TGTGCCAGCAGCTTCGGCGGTCACGGGGAGCTGTTTTTT. Translating gives CASSFGGHGELFF.